This record covers a single T cell receptor (beta chain). Clones were sequenced by immunoSEQ multiplex PCR, and TCRdb holds only the in-frame ones, with some missing. The data hold 700,000 or so clones, with 70% to 90% observed a single time. Unmatched junction bases numbered 5, after V lost 5 bases and J lost 0 bases. Germline V gene sequence: CDR1 WNHNN, CDR2 SYGVQD (reference sequence). The CDR3 has 15 residues. The data belong to a study of shared T cell receptors in the human thymus. This sample also appeared in a second study, on human thymus T cells.

This chain joins TRBV10-1 and TRBJ2-3; 7 bases line up with TRBD1. The sequenced material came from thymocytes. This TCR was sampled from a girl under three years old with a congenital heart defect. CDR3 sequence (DNA): TGCGCCAGCAGTTCGGACAGGTTTAGCACAGATACGCAGTATTTT. It specifies CASSSDRFSTDTQYF.